Following are 14 T cell receptor beta chains from one sample sequenced in a study of response to subunit inactivated influenza vaccine. TCRdb processed the RT-PCR reads anew with MiXCR; each CDR3 protein has one entry. The table includes about 500,000 distinct CDR3 sequences, roughly 13% detected once. The source material was PBMCs from blood, sampled 45 days after vaccination. These receptor sequences come from a man over 45 who received an inactivated influenza vaccine.

The genes are TRBV5-1 and TRBJ2-2, with a tentative D call TRBD1 (6 bases). This CDR3 comprises 16 residues. The V end lost 2 bases, the J end lost 5 bases, and 16 bases lay between the germline ends. Germline CDR1 SGHRS, CDR2 YFSETQ. For the CDR3, the DNA is TGCGCCAGCAGCTTAGAATGGGGGCTGGGGACCGGGGAGCTGTTTTTT. Its translation: CASSLEWGLGTGELFF.

This clonotype was seen a few times. In nucleotides, the CDR3 is TGTGCCAGCAGGCGAGGGCTAGCGGCCTACAATGAGCAGTTCTTC. Translating gives CASRRGLAAYNEQFF. The rearrangement links TRBV11-1 to TRBJ2-1, with TRBD2 matching 7 bases. J lost 2 bases, V lost 6 bases, and 7 bases had no gene match. This CDR3 has 15 amino acids. Per germline, CDR1 SGHAT and CDR2 FQDESV (reference sequence).

The chain carries TRBV27 and TRBJ2-7; D possibly corresponds to TRBD1 (7 bases). CDR1 and CDR2 from the germline V gene are MNHEY and SMNVEV (reference sequence). Trimming took off 8 bases at V and 1 base at J, with 15 bases between the two ends. CDR3 size: 14 residues. The CDR3 is CASGWAGGSYEQYF. CDR3 sequence (DNA): TGTGCCAGCGGTTGGGCAGGGGGGTCCTACGAGCAGTACTTC.

This clonotype was counted many times. The CDR3, as DNA: TGTGCCACCAGCAGGGACGTTTCCTACGAGCAGTACTTC. This gives the protein CATSRDVSYEQYF. V and J are TRBV15 and TRBJ2-7; D is undetermined. Per germline, CDR1 LNHNV and CDR2 YYDKDF (reference sequence). The CDR3 is made up of 13 amino acids. Trimming removed 3 bases from V and 1 base from J, with 7 bases in between.

This clonotype was counted only a few times. This rearrangement joins TRBV6-2 or TRBV6-3 to TRBJ1-2; 8 nucleotides line up with TRBD1. V dropped 6 bases and J dropped 7; count of bases not matched to a gene: 19. Germline CDR1 and CDR2: MNHEY and SVGEGT. The length of the CDR3 is 17 residues. CDR3 nucleotides: TGTGCCAGCAGGACCCGGGACAGGTCACTCCCAGGGAGTGGCTACACCTTC. Translated: CASRTRDRSLPGSGYTF.

The V gene is TRBV5-1, the J gene TRBJ1-1; D uncertain. Trimming pared 7 bases from V and 0 bases from J, leaving 10 bases between. The germline V gene encodes CDR1 SGHRS and CDR2 YFSETQ. The CDR3 loop spans 13 amino acids. This chain's CDR3 is CASREEMNTEAFF. The CDR3 DNA reads as TGCGCCAGCCGGGAGGAGATGAACACTGAAGCTTTCTTT.

The CDR3 DNA reads as TGTGCCAGCAGGTCCCCCACTAGCGTTTATAACAATGAGCAGTTCTTC. Its protein product is CASRSPTSVYNNEQFF. The chain joins TRBV6-1 to TRBJ2-1; 7 bases map to TRBD2. Trimming removed 6 bases from V and 5 bases from J; junction bases left unmatched: 13. This CDR3 is 16 amino acids long. Germline V gives CDR1 MNHNS, CDR2 SASEGT.

The chain uses TRBV6-1 and TRBJ2-1, with TRBD2 matching 10 bases. Germline V lookup: CDR1 MNHNS, CDR2 SASEGT. This CDR3 comprises 17 residues. Unmatched junction bases numbered 15, after V lost 6 bases and J lost 7 bases. In DNA, the CDR3 is TGTGCCAGCAGGCTGAGGCTAGCGGGAGTGGGTTGGAATGAGCAGTTCTTC. This translates into CASRLRLAGVGWNEQFF.

The chain uses TRBV20-1 and TRBJ2-2; tentatively, D is TRBD2 (6 bases). This CDR3 contains 14 residues. Germline values: CDR1 DFQATT, CDR2 SNEGSKA (reference sequence). V lost 5 bases, J lost 4 bases, and 14 bases lay in between. The CDR3 region has the DNA TGCAGTGCTCGGACTAATCCCCTCACCGGGGAGCTGTTTTTT. It specifies CSARTNPLTGELFF.

This clonotype was observed a few times. This chain uses TRBV20-1 with TRBJ1-1; TRBD1 aligns across 7 bases. Germline CDR1 is DFQATT and CDR2 is SNEGSKA (reference sequence). This CDR3 region has 13 residues. With 6 bases clipped from V and 4 bases from J, the junction kept 8 bases outside the gene matches. The CDR3 DNA sequence: TGCAGTGCGACCGACAGGGCCCTCACTGAAGCTTTCTTT. Amino acid sequence: CSATDRALTEAFF.

The chain joins TRBV20-1 to TRBJ2-7, with TRBD1 matching over 7 bases. V trimming: 6 bases; J trimming: 3 bases; junction bases outside the gene matches: 5. The CDR3 loop spans 12 amino acids. Germline V gene lookup returns CDR1 DFQATT and CDR2 SNEGSKA (reference sequence). The CDR3 here is CSARDSFYEQYF. The CDR3 DNA is TGCAGTGCGAGGGACAGTTTCTACGAGCAGTACTTC.

This clonotype was found a few times. This chain connects TRBV7-3 to TRBJ1-1; no firm D call. Germline values: CDR1 SGHTA, CDR2 FQGTGA. V lost 5 bases and J lost 0, with 10 bases in between. CDR3 length equals 14 residues. CDR3 protein: CASSPSSLNTEAFF. The CDR3 coding sequence is TGTGCCAGCAGCCCCTCTTCCCTGAACACTGAAGCTTTCTTT.

V gene TRBV5-1 combines with J gene TRBJ2-5; D possibly uses TRBD1 or TRBD2 (6 bases each). CDR1 and CDR2 from the germline V gene are SGHRS and YFSETQ. This CDR3 has 14 residues. Trimming removed 4 bases at V and 5 bases at J, with 15 bases between. The CDR3 reads CASSNRGRGETQYF. CDR3 in DNA: TGCGCCAGCAGCAACCGGGGGCGCGGGGAGACCCAGTACTTC.

The genes are TRBV12-3 or TRBV12-4 and TRBJ1-1; 7 nucleotides align to TRBD1. Germline trimming cut 1 base from V and 4 bases from J; bases unmatched to any gene: 12. CDR3 length: 17 amino acids. The chain's CDR3 is CASSLVWEGASFTEAFF. DNA for the CDR3: TGTGCCAGCAGTTTAGTCTGGGAGGGGGCGTCCTTCACTGAAGCTTTCTTT.